This T cell receptor (beta chain) was captured in a study of blood T cells in healthy people across ages. Note on this clonotype: What it binds is not known.

Per germline, CDR1 SGHTA and CDR2 FQGNSA. The CDR3 is made up of 13 amino acids. Between the trimmed V and J ends, which lost 5 bases and 7 bases, there was a span of 12 bases. The use of a sample-barcoded 5' primer and a J-beta primer mix characterized a second PCR of roughly 6 to 11 cycles. TCRdb independently ran MiXCR on the 5' RACE reads; one entry per CDR3 protein. The table has about 1.1 million distinct CDR3 sequences, roughly two fifths seen once. Overall study results and limits: PBMCs that were unsorted prevented a conclusive naive versus antigen-experienced comparison. It was the long-lived donors that had more naive CD4+ cells and higher diversity than aged donors. Age showed a roughly linear inverse relationship with TCR beta diversity per million T cells.

Total RNA extraction produced at least 5.5 micrograms (per sample) for the study. The TCR originated in a man younger than 35 in good health. The chain joins TRBV7-2 to TRBJ2-4, with D unclear. The sequenced sample was blood. CDR3 amino acids: CASSPPPPNIQYF. In nucleotides, the CDR3 is TGTGCCAGCAGCCCCCCGCCCCCGAACATTCAGTACTTC.